What follows is one T cell receptor (beta chain) and its context. The sample is drawn from a study of patients and donors after allogeneic stem cell transplantation. Deletions cut 5 bases from V and 4 bases from J, with 8 bases between. Looked up from germline, CDR1 is SGHTA and CDR2 is FQGNSA. The CDR3 is 13 amino acids. One entry per CDR3 protein results from TCRdb running MiXCR on the RT-PCR reads. The data contain 150,000 to 200,000 distinct CDR3 sequences, over 25% of them singletons. The sequence derives from a human donor who was either an allogeneic HSCT recipient or a stem cell or donor lymphocyte infusion donor (not recorded which). It is not recorded whose cells these are; they may come from a transplant donor. Material: blood, either unsorted or a sorted T cell fraction (not recorded which). The gene calls are TRBV7-2 and TRBJ2-2, with D unresolved. The CDR3 reads CASSPLGTGELFF. CDR3 coding DNA: TGTGCCAGCAGCCCCCTCGGCACCGGGGAGCTGTTTTTT.